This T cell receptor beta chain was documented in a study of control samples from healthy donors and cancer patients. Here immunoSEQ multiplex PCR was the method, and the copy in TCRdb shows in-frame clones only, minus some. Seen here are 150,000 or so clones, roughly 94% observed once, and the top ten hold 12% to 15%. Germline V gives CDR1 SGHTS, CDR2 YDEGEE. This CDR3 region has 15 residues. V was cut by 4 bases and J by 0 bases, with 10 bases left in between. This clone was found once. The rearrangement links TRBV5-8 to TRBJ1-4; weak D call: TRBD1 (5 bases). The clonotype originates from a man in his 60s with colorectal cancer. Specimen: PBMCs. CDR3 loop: CASSAGGATNEKLFF. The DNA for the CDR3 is TGTGCCAGCAGCGCGGGGGGTGCAACTAATGAAAAACTGTTTTTT.